Below are 13 T cell receptor beta chains sequenced from a single sample in a study of blood T cell repertoires in COVID-19. Sequencing was performed with immunoSEQ multiplex PCR; in TCRdb, only in-frame clones are kept and a portion is missing. The table shows approximately 270,000 clones, with around 92% occurring only once. Sequencing was done on a sample of PBMCs or T cells enriched from blood (not recorded which). These receptors came from an older woman who had recovered from COVID-19.

The chain joins TRBV3-1 (or the pseudogene TRBV3-2) to TRBJ2-1, with D hard to call. This CDR3 is 12 amino acids long. The V gene's germline CDR1 is LGHDT and CDR2 YNNKEL (reference sequence). The V end was cut by 4 bases, the J end by 5 bases, with 6 bases between. The CDR3 coding sequence is TGTGCCAGCAGCCTCACGGACAATGAGCAGTTCTTC. Its protein product is CASSLTDNEQFF.

The chain uses TRBV28 and TRBJ2-6, with D possibly matching TRBD2 (6 bases). The CDR3 has 14 residues. Trimming took off 10 bases at V and 2 bases at J, with 12 bases between the two ends. Germline CDR1 MDHEN, CDR2 SYDVKM. CDR3 DNA: TGTGCCACACTTGGCGGGGCTGGGGCCAACGTCCTGACTTTC. This encodes CATLGGAGANVLTF.

The rearrangement uses TRBV28 and TRBJ2-7, with 7 bases aligning to TRBD1. Germline CDR1 is MDHEN and CDR2 is SYDVKM. V was pared by 6 bases and J by 4 bases, with 3 bases of the junction left unmatched. CDR3 length: 12 amino acids. The CDR3 reads CASRTTGYEQYF. The CDR3 DNA follows: TGTGCCAGCAGGACGACAGGGTACGAGCAGTACTTC.

The chain recombines TRBV24-1 with TRBJ2-3; 10 bases are shared with TRBD1. Germline-derived CDR1 and CDR2 are KGHDR and SFDVKD. Losses at the gene ends were 1 base for V and 3 bases for J; bases not matched to a gene: 6. The CDR3 sequence is 17 residues long. The DNA of the CDR3 is TGTGCCACCAGTGATTTCTCCGGGGACAGGGGAACAGATACGCAGTATTTT. Amino acids: CATSDFSGDRGTDTQYF.

The rearrangement joins TRBV11-2 to TRBJ2-3; 7 bases align to TRBD2. Germline V CDR1 and CDR2: SGHAT, FQNNGV. The J segment lost 0 bases and the V segment lost 3 bases, leaving 6 bases of the junction unmatched. CDR3 length: 16 amino acids. This CDR3 reads CASSFGRAGSTDTQYF. The CDR3, as DNA: TGTGCCAGCAGCTTCGGGCGAGCGGGGAGCACAGATACGCAGTATTTT.

The rearrangement joins TRBV27 to TRBJ1-1; 7 nucleotides align to TRBD1. The V gene end was trimmed by 9 bases and the J gene end by 0 bases; junction bases not matched to a gene: 10. CDR3 length: 15 amino acids. Germline lookup yields CDR1 MNHEY and CDR2 SMNVEV (reference sequence). The chain's CDR3 is CARKRGGGMNTEAFF. The DNA of the CDR3 is TGTGCCAGAAAGAGAGGAGGGGGCATGAACACTGAAGCTTTCTTT.

In this sample, this clone turned up once. This chain uses TRBV6-5 with TRBJ2-5; 8 bases are shared with TRBD2. With 3 bases clipped from V and 1 base from J, the junction kept 7 bases outside the gene matches. The germline gives CDR1 MNHEY, CDR2 SVGAGI. The CDR3 has 16 residues. DNA for the CDR3: TGTGCCAGCAGTTATTTTCCGGGGGGGAGCCAAGAGACCCAGTACTTC. It is translated as CASSYFPGGSQETQYF.

About this clone itself: The identical CDR3 is also encoded by other nucleotide sequences in the sample. The V and J genes are TRBV9 and TRBJ1-2, with a tentative D call TRBD1 (6 bases). Germline CDR1 reads SGDLS; CDR2 reads YYNGEE. This CDR3 is built from 15 residues. Between the trimmed V and J ends, which lost 0 bases and 4 bases, there was a span of 13 bases. This CDR3 is CASSVAPGGAYGYTF. The DNA for the CDR3 is TGTGCCAGCAGCGTAGCGCCGGGGGGGGCCTATGGCTACACCTTC.

The chain couples TRBV3-1 (or the pseudogene TRBV3-2) to TRBJ1-4, with unresolved D. The CDR3 sequence is 16 residues long. The germline CDR1 and CDR2 sequences are LGHDT and YNNKEL (reference sequence). The V and J ends lost 1 base and 5 bases respectively, with 14 bases between them. CDR3 sequence: CASSQVSGPRNEKLFF. CDR3 nucleotides: TGTGCCAGCAGCCAAGTGAGTGGGCCACGGAATGAAAAACTGTTTTTT.

This chain connects TRBV28 to TRBJ2-3, with 12 bases matching TRBD2. The J segment lost 5 bases and the V segment lost 5 bases, leaving 8 bases of the junction unmatched. This CDR3 is 16 amino acids long. Germline V gene sequence: CDR1 MDHEN, CDR2 SYDVKM. The CDR3 DNA reads TGTGCCAGCAGTGTCGCTAGCGGGGGGGCTCGAGATACGCAGTATTTT. As protein: CASSVASGGARDTQYF.

The V and J genes are TRBV7-9 and TRBJ1-3; 7 nucleotides match TRBD1. The CDR3 is made up of 11 amino acids. Germline lookup yields CDR1 SEHNR and CDR2 FQNEAQ (reference sequence). CDR3 sequence: CARGLGNTIYF. In DNA form, the CDR3 reads TGTGCGAGGGGGCTAGGAAACACCATATATTTT.

The chain links TRBV2 to TRBJ2-7; 7 bases align to TRBD2. Germline V lookup: CDR1 SNHLY, CDR2 FYNNEI. Losses at the gene ends were 9 bases for V and 4 bases for J; bases not matched to a gene: 12. The length of the CDR3 is 14 residues. The CDR3 here is CASRRNGGSYEQYF. DNA of the CDR3: TGTGCCAGTCGGCGTAACGGGGGGTCTTACGAGCAGTACTTC.

The rearrangement links TRBV10-3 to TRBJ2-1, with 10 nucleotides matching TRBD2. The germline V gene encodes CDR1 ENHRY and CDR2 SYGVKD. Trimming took 5 bases from V and 7 from J; bases not matched to a gene: 8. This CDR3 has 15 residues. The CDR3 loop reads CAISLTSGSTNEQFF. The CDR3 DNA reads as TGTGCCATCAGTTTGACTAGCGGGTCGACGAATGAGCAGTTCTTC.